These 9 T cell receptor beta chains were all obtained from the same sample, sequenced in a study of response to subunit inactivated influenza vaccine (dated by TCRdb to about 2018). Library construction relied on RT-PCR. TCRdb names Illumina HiSeq 2500 as the instrument used. The public sequencing data were trimmed at Q25 with fastp and processed into clonotypes with MiXCR by TCRdb, which kept only in-frame beta chains. Records with the same CDR3 protein are collapsed into one entry carrying the most frequent genes and DNA. The sample table records roughly 700,000 distinct CDR3 sequences; more than 11% of these occur just once. In total, the top ten clones hold 6.5% to 8.5% of the sample. The specimen was PBMCs from blood, collected around two weeks before vaccination. The receptors stem from a man aged 50-59 years who received an inactivated influenza vaccine. Donor details come from another sample of the same person, matched by shared clones.

This clonotype came up a few times. The chain uses TRBV30 and TRBJ2-7; no clear D gene. The CDR3 is 15 residues long. V was cut by 2 bases and J by 2 bases, with 16 bases left in between. Germline V lookup: CDR1 GTSNPN, CDR2 SVGIG (reference sequence). For the CDR3, the DNA is TGTGCCTGGAGTTATACCAATCACCTCCCCTACGAGCAGTACTTC. Amino acid sequence: CAWSYTNHLPYEQYF.

At least ten counts were recorded for this clonotype. The chain links TRBV15 to TRBJ2-7; D unclear. V lost 0 bases, J lost 4 bases, and 4 bases lay in between. The CDR3 loop spans 12 amino acids. Germline V gene lookup returns CDR1 LNHNV and CDR2 YYDKDF (reference sequence). CDR3 nucleotide sequence: TGTGCCACCAGCAGAGACATTTACGAGCAGTACTTC. This gives the protein CATSRDIYEQYF. The whole variable domain, remainder taken from reference TRBV15 and TRBJ2-7, is DAMVIQNPRYQVTQFGKPVTLSCSQTLNHNVMYWYQQKSSQAPKLLFHYYDKDFNNEADTPDNFQSRRPNTSFCFLDIRSPGLGDTAMYLCATSRDIYEQYFGPGTRLTVT.

This clonotype was seen more than once but under ten times. The rearrangement links TRBV11-2 to TRBJ2-1; 12 nucleotides match TRBD2. The CDR3 is made up of 16 amino acids. The germline V gene has CDR1 SGHAT and CDR2 FQNNGV. The ends lost 6 bases at V and 4 bases at J; junction bases unmatched: 7. The CDR3 region is CASSPQTSGGYNEQFF. The CDR3 bases are TGTGCCAGCAGTCCCCAGACTAGCGGGGGATACAATGAGCAGTTCTTC.

This clonotype was counted between two and nine times. J is TRBJ2-3 and V is TRBV20-1, with a tentative D call TRBD2 (5 bases). V was clipped by 6 bases and J by 4 bases, with 17 bases between them. Germline V gene sequence: CDR1 DFQATT, CDR2 SNEGSKA (reference sequence). The CDR3 length is 14 residues. The CDR3 nucleotides read TGCAGTGCAAAAAGAGGCCCAGCGGCAGATACGCAGTATTTT. Residues: CSAKRGPAADTQYF.

This clonotype turned up a few times. V is TRBV12-3 or TRBV12-4 and J is TRBJ2-7; D not resolved. The CDR3 spans 14 residues. V lost 4 bases and J 0 bases, leaving 10 bases between the germline ends. Written as DNA, the CDR3 is TGTGCCAGCAGTTGGCAGGAGATCTCCTACGAGCAGTACTTC. It codes for CASSWQEISYEQYF.

This clonotype was seen repeatedly, ten times or more. The V and J genes are TRBV27 and TRBJ2-7; no reliable D call. Per germline, CDR1 MNHEY and CDR2 SMNVEV (reference sequence). The CDR3 consists of 13 residues. The V end was cut by 9 bases, the J end by 0 bases, with 12 bases between. The CDR3 spells CASMRHRSYEQYF. CDR3 nucleotide sequence: TGTGCCAGTATGCGACATCGCTCCTACGAGCAGTACTTC.

Many counts were recorded for this clonotype. The chain carries TRBV30 and TRBJ2-6, with unresolved D. CDR3 length: 15 residues. Trimming removed 0 bases at V and 3 bases at J, with 9 bases between. The germline V gene has CDR1 GTSNPN and CDR2 SVGIG (reference sequence). CDR3 DNA sequence: TGTGCCTGGAGTGTACTTGGTAGTGGGGCCAACGTCCTGACTTTC. This encodes CAWSVLGSGANVLTF.

This chain uses TRBV4-1 with TRBJ2-7, with D unresolved. Germline CDR1 and CDR2: MGHRA and YSYEKL. The V end was cut by 2 bases, the J end by 2 bases, with 10 bases between. The length of the CDR3 is 14 residues. CDR3 region: CASSQTGLTYEQYF. Here the CDR3 DNA reads TGCGCCAGCAGCCAAACCGGGTTGACCTACGAGCAGTACTTC.

The rearrangement joins TRBV20-1 to TRBJ1-1, with TRBD1 matching over 7 bases. Germline lookup yields CDR1 DFQATT and CDR2 SNEGSKA (reference sequence). The CDR3 runs to 13 residues. V lost 6 bases and J lost 1; bases outside the gene matches: 5. The CDR3 loop is CSADRVANTEAFF. As DNA, the CDR3 is TGCAGTGCCGACAGGGTAGCGAACACTGAAGCTTTCTTT.